Listed below are T cell receptor beta chains from one sample, sequenced in a study of shared clonotypes between healthy human individuals. Only in-frame clones appear in the TCRdb table, and some are missing; sequencing was by immunoSEQ multiplex PCR. The repertoire holds 600,000 to 750,000 clones, with 90% as singletons. Sequenced input: memory CD8+ T cells from PBMCs. The source of these receptors is a man between 18 and 29 years old in good health. Some clones in this sample may be carry-over from other donors' samples. The CDR3 runs from the conserved cysteine through the conserved F or W. A D gene is named only where the DNA matches it firmly. The size of a clone is reported for some rows only, either as once, few or many, or as a class for expanded clones.

j_call clone_size v_call d_call cdr3_nt cdr3_aa
TRBJ1-1 - TRBV9 TRBD1 TGTGCCAGCAGCGAGAATACCGGGACAGGGGACACTGAAGCTTTCTTT CASSENTGTGDTEAFF
TRBJ1-1 few TRBV7-9 - TGTGCCAGCGGCCCGCGGGGGACGAACACTGAAGCTTTCTTT CASGPRGTNTEAFF
TRBJ1-3 few TRBV27 - TGTGCCAGCGGCTTAGGCGGCTCTGGAAACACCATATATTTT CASGLGGSGNTIYF
TRBJ2-1 - TRBV13 TRBD2 TGTGCCAGCAGCCCCAGCAGCGGGAGTGAGCAGTTCTTC CASSPSSGSEQFF
TRBJ2-1 - TRBV11-3 - TGTGCCAGCAGAAGGAACCTGAGCGAGCAGTTCTTC CASRRNLSEQFF
TRBJ1-4 once TRBV19 - TGTGCCAGTAGTCCCTACAACGGGGGGACTAATGAAAAACTGTTTTTT CASSPYNGGTNEKLFF
TRBJ1-2 - TRBV27 TRBD1 TGTGCCAGCAGTTCGCACGGGACAGGGGTGAACTATGGCTACACCTTC CASSSHGTGVNYGYTF
TRBJ1-3 - TRBV25-1 TRBD1 TGTGCCAGCAGTGAATCCGGGACAGGAATCTCTGGAAACACCATATATTTT CASSESGTGISGNTIYF
TRBJ2-2 - TRBV19 TRBD2 TGTGCCAGTACCCAGACTAGCGGGAGTGACACCGGGGAGCTGTTTTTT CASTQTSGSDTGELFF
TRBJ1-5 once TRBV27 - TGTGCCAGCAGTTTATTGCCCGGGACCCAGCCCCAGCATTTT CASSLLPGTQPQHF